This TCR beta chain was identified in a study of T-cell reconstitution after alpha-beta-depleted transplantation in children. This CDR3 has 13 residues. V was trimmed by 2 bases and J by 4 bases, leaving 9 bases between them. Per the germline V gene, CDR1 is MGHRA and CDR2 is YSYEKL. This clonotype has more than one count but fewer than ten. Researchers prepared the TCRbeta library using unique molecular identifiers, the study reports. TCRdb fed the PCR reads into MiXCR, producing one record per CDR3 protein. There are about 370,000 distinct CDR3 sequences in the sample; roughly 22% occur only once, and 3.8% lies in the top ten.

The source of this sequence is a human donor who donated a stem cell graft to a child with acute myeloid leukemia. Material: PBMCs from the stem cell graft donor, obtained from the stem cell graft. This chain joins TRBV4-1 and TRBJ2-7; no definite D call. CDR3 sequence reads: CASSQYFAYEQYF. The CDR3 DNA follows: TGCGCCAGCAGCCAATATTTTGCGTACGAGCAGTACTTC.